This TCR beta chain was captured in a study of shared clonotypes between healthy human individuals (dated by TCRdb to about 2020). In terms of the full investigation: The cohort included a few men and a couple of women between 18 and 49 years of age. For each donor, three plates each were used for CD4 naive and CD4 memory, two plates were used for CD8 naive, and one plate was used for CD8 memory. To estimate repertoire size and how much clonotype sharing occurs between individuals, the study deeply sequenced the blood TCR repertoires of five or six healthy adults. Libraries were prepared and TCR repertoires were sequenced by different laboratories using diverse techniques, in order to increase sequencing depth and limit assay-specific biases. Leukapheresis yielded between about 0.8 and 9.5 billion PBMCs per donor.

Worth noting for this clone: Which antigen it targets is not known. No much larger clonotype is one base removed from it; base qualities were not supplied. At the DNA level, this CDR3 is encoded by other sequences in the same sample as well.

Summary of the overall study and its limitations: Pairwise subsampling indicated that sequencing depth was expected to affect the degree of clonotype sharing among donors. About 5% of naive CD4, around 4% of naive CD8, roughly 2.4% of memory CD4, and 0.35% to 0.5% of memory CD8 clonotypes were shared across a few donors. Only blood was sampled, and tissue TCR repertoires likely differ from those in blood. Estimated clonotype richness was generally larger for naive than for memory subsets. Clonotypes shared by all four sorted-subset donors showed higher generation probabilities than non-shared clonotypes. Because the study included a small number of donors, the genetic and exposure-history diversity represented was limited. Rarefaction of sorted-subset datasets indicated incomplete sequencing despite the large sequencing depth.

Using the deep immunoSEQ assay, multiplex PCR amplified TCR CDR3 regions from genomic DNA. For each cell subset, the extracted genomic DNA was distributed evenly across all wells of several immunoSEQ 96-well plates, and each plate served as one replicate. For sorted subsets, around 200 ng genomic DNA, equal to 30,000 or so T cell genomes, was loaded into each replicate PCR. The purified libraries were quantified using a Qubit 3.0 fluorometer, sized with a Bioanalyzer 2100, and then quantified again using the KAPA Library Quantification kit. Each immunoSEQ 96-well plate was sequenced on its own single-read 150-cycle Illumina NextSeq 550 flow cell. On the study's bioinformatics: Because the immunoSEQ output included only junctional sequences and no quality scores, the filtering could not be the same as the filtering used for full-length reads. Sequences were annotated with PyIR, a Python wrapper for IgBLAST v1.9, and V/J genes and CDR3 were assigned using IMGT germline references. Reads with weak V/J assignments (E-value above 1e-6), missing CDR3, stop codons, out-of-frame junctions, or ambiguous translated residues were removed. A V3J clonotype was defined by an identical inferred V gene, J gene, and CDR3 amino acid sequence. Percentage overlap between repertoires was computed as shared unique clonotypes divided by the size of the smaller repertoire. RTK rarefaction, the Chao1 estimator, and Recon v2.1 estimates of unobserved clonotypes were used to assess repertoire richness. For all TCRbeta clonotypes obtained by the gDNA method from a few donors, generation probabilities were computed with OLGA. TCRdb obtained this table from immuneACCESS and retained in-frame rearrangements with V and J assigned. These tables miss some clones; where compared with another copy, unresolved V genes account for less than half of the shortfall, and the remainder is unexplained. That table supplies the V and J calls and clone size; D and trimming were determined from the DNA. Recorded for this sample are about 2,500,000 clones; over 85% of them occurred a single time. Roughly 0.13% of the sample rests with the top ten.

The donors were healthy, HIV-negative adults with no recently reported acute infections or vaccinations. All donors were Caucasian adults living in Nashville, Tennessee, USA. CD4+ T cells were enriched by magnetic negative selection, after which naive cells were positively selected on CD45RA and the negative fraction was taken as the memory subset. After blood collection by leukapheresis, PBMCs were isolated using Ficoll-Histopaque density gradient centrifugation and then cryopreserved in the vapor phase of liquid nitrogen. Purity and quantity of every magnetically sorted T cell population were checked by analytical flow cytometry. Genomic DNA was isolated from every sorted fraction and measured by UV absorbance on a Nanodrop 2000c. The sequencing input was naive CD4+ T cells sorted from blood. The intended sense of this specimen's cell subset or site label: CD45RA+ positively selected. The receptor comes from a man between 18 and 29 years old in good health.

The nucleotides are TGTGCCAGCAGCTTAGACGGACAGGGCCAAGAGACCCAGTACTTC. It specifies CASSLDGQGQETQYF. The rearrangement combines TRBV11-2 with TRBJ2-5; TRBD1 fits 8 bases in the junction. According to the germline V gene, CDR1 reads SGHAT and CDR2 reads FQNNGV. From its cysteine to its phenylalanine, the CDR3 spans 15 amino acids. Only CDR3 DNA remains: 45 bases, in frame from the first base. Germline trimming amounts to 0 bases on V and 1 base on J, with 1 as the count of junction bases outside the gene matches.